Given below is one TCR beta chain in context. Its antigen is not known. This sample was included in a study of memory CD4+ T cells and cytomegalovirus serostatus. Study-level findings and limits: Median bootstrapped AUC for CMV status was about 0.95 originally, just under 0.93 US-trained.

Libraries were prepared by immunoSEQ multiplex PCR; TCRdb keeps only in-frame clonotypes and omits some of them. The sample lists about 46,000 clones, under 80% occurring once. The J segment lost 6 bases and the V segment lost 0 bases, leaving 3 bases of the junction unmatched. The length of the CDR3 is 16 residues. CDR1 is SGHRS, CDR2 YFSETQ, per germline. Single viable CD3+CD4+CD8-CD45RO+ cells were sorted as the memory CD4+ T cells. Positive selection with CD4 microbeads enriched total CD4+ T cells. What was sequenced was memory CD4+ T cells from blood. The rearrangement links TRBV5-1 to TRBJ1-4, with 12 bases matching TRBD1. This clonotype was obtained from an adult in good health and CMV-seronegative. CDR3 sequence reads: CASSLEGTGGDEKLFF. CDR3 nucleotide sequence: TGCGCCAGCAGCTTGGAGGGGACAGGGGGCGATGAAAAACTGTTTTTT.